The rows below give T cell receptor beta chains drawn from one sample of a study of cytomegalovirus exposure and HLA in healthy donors. Sequenced by immunoSEQ multiplex PCR; TCRdb stores in-frame clones only, minus some. The sample contains 150,000 to 200,000 clones, around nine tenths of which appear only once. The sequenced sample consisted of PBMCs. These TCRs come from a young man in good health and CMV-seropositive. Each CDR3 is given with its conserved first and last residue. A D gene is named only where the DNA matches it firmly. Expanded clones get a size class; other rows say once, few or many, or leave the size out.

D gene	V gene	clone size	CDR3 length	J gene	CDR3 DNA	CDR3 protein
NA	TRBV28	once	15	TRBJ1-5	TGTGCCAGCAGTTTAGACGGTAATAGCAATCAGCCCCAGCATTTT	CASSLDGNSNQPQHF
NA	TRBV7-6	NA	15	TRBJ2-2	TGTGCCAGCAGCTTAACCGGGACCGGCACCGGGGAGCTGTTTTTT	CASSLTGTGTGELFF
NA	TRBV4-1	once	11	TRBJ2-7	TGCGCCAGCAGCGTCGGATACGAGCAGTACTTC	CASSVGYEQYF
TRBD1	TRBV2	NA	16	TRBJ2-7	TGTGCCAGCCAAATAGGAGAAACAGGGGGCGAATACGAGCAGTACTTC	CASQIGETGGEYEQYF
NA	TRBV28	NA	11	TRBJ2-7	TGTGCCAGCCAGCAAGGGGACGAGCAGTACTTC	CASQQGDEQYF
TRBD1	TRBV27	NA	15	TRBJ1-1	TGTGCCAGCAGTTTAGGTCGGAGGGGGCTCACTGAAGCTTTCTTT	CASSLGRRGLTEAFF
TRBD1	TRBV2	NA	16	TRBJ1-6	TGTGCCAGCAGTGAACGGACAGGGTTTAATAATTCACCCCTCCACTTT	CASSERTGFNNSPLHF
NA	TRBV4-1	once	15	TRBJ2-7	TGCGCCAGCAGCCAGGGCAGGGGGGGAACCTACGAGCAGTACTTC	CASSQGRGGTYEQYF
NA	TRBV6-1	NA	15	TRBJ1-1	TGTGCCAGCAGCGCGCCATGGCCTAAGAACACTGAAGCTTTCTTT	CASSAPWPKNTEAFF
TRBD2	TRBV11-3	NA	17	TRBJ2-1	TGTGCCAGCAGCTTAGATCGCCTAGCGGGGGGGACCAATGAGCAGTTCTTC	CASSLDRLAGGTNEQFF
TRBD2	TRBV29-1	NA	16	TRBJ2-3	TGCAGCGTTGAAACCGTGACTAGCGGGAGCACAGATACGCAGTATTTT	CSVETVTSGSTDTQYF
TRBD1	TRBV19	NA	16	TRBJ1-4	TGTGCCAGTAGTATGGCGTCAGGGGGCGCCAGTGAAAAACTGTTTTTT	CASSMASGGASEKLFF
NA	TRBV18	NA	15	TRBJ2-3	TGTGCCAGCTCACCACGTGGGATAGGCACAGATACGCAGTATTTT	CASSPRGIGTDTQYF
NA	TRBV7-2	NA	15	TRBJ2-1	TGTGCCAGCAGCTTAGGAGCAGGCTCCTACAATGAGCAGTTCTTC	CASSLGAGSYNEQFF
NA	TRBV4-3	many	16	TRBJ2-3	TGCGCCAGCAGCCATATACCCGGGACGGGACGGGATACGCAGTATTTT	CASSHIPGTGRDTQYF
TRBD2	TRBV7-7	NA	14	TRBJ2-5	TGTGCCAGCAGCTTAGCGGGGGGGCAAGAGACCCAGTACTTC	CASSLAGGQETQYF
NA	TRBV15	NA	13	TRBJ2-3	TGTGCCACCAGCAGAGATCGTGGAAAGACGCAGTATTTT	CATSRDRGKTQYF
NA	TRBV30	NA	15	TRBJ1-1	TGTGCCTGGAGTGTGGAGGCCAGATTGGGCACTGAAGCTTTCTTT	CAWSVEARLGTEAFF
NA	TRBV11-2	NA	14	TRBJ2-7	TGTGCCAGCAGCTTTCTTGGGTGGGGGTACGAGCAGTACTTC	CASSFLGWGYEQYF
NA	TRBV27	NA	15	TRBJ2-3	TGTGCCAGCAGCCCCCCGGCTTTGGGCACAGATACGCAGTATTTT	CASSPPALGTDTQYF
TRBD2	TRBV5-6	NA	15	TRBJ2-3	TGTGCCAGCAGCTTTATAGCGGGGGCTGGAGATACGCAGTATTTT	CASSFIAGAGDTQYF
TRBD1	TRBV28	NA	15	TRBJ1-5	TGTGCCAGCAGTTCCCCCCAGGGGGCCAATCAGCCCCAGCATTTT	CASSSPQGANQPQHF
TRBD1	TRBV6-5	NA	13	TRBJ2-1	TGTGCCAGCAGTCGGACAGGGGGGAGTGAGCAGTTCTTC	CASSRTGGSEQFF
NA	TRBV6-6	NA	11	TRBJ1-1	TGTGCCAGCAGTTACGATGGGGATGGTTTCTTT	CASSYDGDGFF
NA	TRBV11-3	NA	13	TRBJ2-5	TGTGCCAGCAGCCGGGACGCTCAAGAGACCCAGTACTTC	CASSRDAQETQYF
NA	TRBV30	NA	9	TRBJ1-2	TGTGCCTCCCTGGAGGGGGACTGCTTC	CASLEGDCF
NA	TRBV28	NA	12	TRBJ1-1	TGTGCCAGCCGGGCGGTTTGGACTGAAGCTTTCTTT	CASRAVWTEAFF
NA	TRBV5-8	NA	12	TRBJ1-5	TGTGCCAGCAGCTTATGGAATCAGCCCCAGCATTTT	CASSLWNQPQHF
NA	TRBV5-1	once	15	TRBJ2-3	TGCGCCAGCAGCTTAGAGGTTCCTAGCACAGATACGCAGTATTTT	CASSLEVPSTDTQYF
TRBD1	TRBV30	NA	13	TRBJ1-2	TGTGCCTTCGGGAGGGGACAGGGCTATGGCTACACCTTC	CAFGRGQGYGYTF
NA	TRBV27	NA	14	TRBJ2-7	TGTGCCAGCAGATTCCGGGGGAACTCCTACGAGCAGTACTTC	CASRFRGNSYEQYF
NA	TRBV5-1	NA	16	TRBJ2-1	TGCGCCAGCAGCTTGGAAGCACAGTTTATCTACAATGAGCAGTTCTTC	CASSLEAQFIYNEQFF
NA	TRBV6-1	NA	15	TRBJ1-6	TGTGCCAGCGGGGGGTCGGGACTAAATAATTCACCCCTCCACTTT	CASGGSGLNNSPLHF
NA	TRBV19	NA	14	TRBJ1-2	TGTGCCAGTAATGTTAGGAGGAGGGACTATGGCTACACCTTC	CASNVRRRDYGYTF
NA	TRBV6-1	NA	12	TRBJ2-4	TGTGCCAGCAGTGAATTTAATGACATTCAGTACTTC	CASSEFNDIQYF
NA	TRBV9	NA	15	TRBJ2-6	TGTGCCAGCAGAGAAGGGGGCTCTGGGGCCAACGTCCTGACTTTC	CASREGGSGANVLTF
NA	TRBV2	NA	15	TRBJ1-1	TGTGCCAGCAGACAGATCCTAAACCTGAACACTGAAGCTTTCTTT	CASRQILNLNTEAFF
TRBD1	TRBV6-4	NA	15	TRBJ2-2	TGTGCCAGCAGCCGACAGGGGGAGAACACCGGGGAGCTGTTTTTT	CASSRQGENTGELFF
TRBD1	TRBV7-2	NA	13	TRBJ1-2	TGTGCCAGCAGCTTAAAGGACAGGGATGGCTACACCTTC	CASSLKDRDGYTF
NA	TRBV5-6	NA	14	TRBJ1-2	TGTGCCAGCAGCCGACGGGCCGGCCGACCTGGCTACACCTTC	CASSRRAGRPGYTF